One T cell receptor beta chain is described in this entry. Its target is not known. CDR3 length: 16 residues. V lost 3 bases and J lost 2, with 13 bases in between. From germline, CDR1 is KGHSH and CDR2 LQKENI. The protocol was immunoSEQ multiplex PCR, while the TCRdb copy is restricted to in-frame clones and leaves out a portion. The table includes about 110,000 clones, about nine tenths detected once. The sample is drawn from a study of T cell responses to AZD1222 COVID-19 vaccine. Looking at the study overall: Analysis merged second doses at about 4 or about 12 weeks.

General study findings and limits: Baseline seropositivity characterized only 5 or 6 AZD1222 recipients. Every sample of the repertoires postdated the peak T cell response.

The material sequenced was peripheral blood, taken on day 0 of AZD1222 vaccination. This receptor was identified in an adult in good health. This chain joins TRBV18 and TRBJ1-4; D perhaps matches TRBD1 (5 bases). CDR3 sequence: CASSPVFGATNEKLFF. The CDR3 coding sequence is TGTGCCAGCTCACCGGTATTCGGGGCGACTAATGAAAAACTGTTTTTT.